The rows below give T cell receptor beta chains drawn from one sample of a study of blood T cell repertoires in COVID-19. This table comes from immunoSEQ multiplex PCR, and its TCRdb copy is limited to in-frame clones, with some not included. The sample includes under 200,000 clones, about 85% of them seen just once. The sequencing input was peripheral blood. The receptors originated from a middle-aged man with acute or convalescent COVID-19. Each CDR3 is given with its conserved first and last residue. The D gene is left open where the match is weak. Not every row has a clone size; where given, it reads once, few, many or a size class.

v_call: TRBV18; j_call: TRBJ1-2; clone_size: NA; d_call: NA; cdr3_aa: CASSPEESGYGYTF; cdr3_nt: TGTGCCAGCTCACCGGAGGAGTCAGGCTATGGCTACACCTTC
v_call: TRBV28; j_call: TRBJ1-5; clone_size: once; d_call: NA; cdr3_aa: CASSLLNQPQHF; cdr3_nt: TGTGCCAGCAGTTTACTAAATCAGCCCCAGCATTTT
v_call: TRBV18; j_call: TRBJ2-7; clone_size: NA; d_call: TRBD1; cdr3_aa: CASSPRQGEGYEQYF; cdr3_nt: TGTGCCAGCTCACCAAGACAGGGAGAGGGTTACGAGCAGTACTTC
v_call: TRBV29-1; j_call: TRBJ1-5; clone_size: NA; d_call: TRBD1; cdr3_aa: CSVQGSSNQPQHF; cdr3_nt: TGCAGCGTACAGGGGAGTAGCAATCAGCCCCAGCATTTT
v_call: TRBV7-2; j_call: TRBJ1-2; clone_size: NA; d_call: NA; cdr3_aa: CASSPAGAPYGYTF; cdr3_nt: TGTGCCAGCAGCCCGGCGGGGGCGCCGTATGGCTACACCTTC
v_call: TRBV3-1/TRBV3-2; j_call: TRBJ1-1; clone_size: NA; d_call: NA; cdr3_aa: CASSPSLNTEAFF; cdr3_nt: TGTGCCAGCAGCCCTAGCCTAAACACTGAAGCTTTCTTT
v_call: TRBV11-2; j_call: TRBJ1-4; clone_size: once; d_call: NA; cdr3_aa: CASSSVRTVWEKLFF; cdr3_nt: TGTGCCAGCAGCTCAGTCAGGACAGTATGGGAAAAACTGTTTTTT
v_call: TRBV3-1/TRBV3-2; j_call: TRBJ1-3; clone_size: few; d_call: TRBD1; cdr3_aa: CASSRSTGGGGNTIYF; cdr3_nt: TGTGCCAGCAGCCGAAGTACAGGGGGTGGTGGAAACACCATATATTTT
v_call: TRBV4-2; j_call: TRBJ2-1; clone_size: few; d_call: TRBD2; cdr3_aa: CASSQGSGSGGANEQFF; cdr3_nt: TGTGCCAGCAGCCAAGGCTCCGGGAGCGGGGGGGCGAATGAGCAGTTCTTC
v_call: TRBV5-6; j_call: TRBJ1-2; clone_size: NA; d_call: NA; cdr3_aa: CASSLDSLVYGYTF; cdr3_nt: TGTGCCAGCAGCTTGGACAGCCTGGTATATGGCTACACCTTC
v_call: TRBV3-1/TRBV3-2; j_call: TRBJ1-1; clone_size: once; d_call: NA; cdr3_aa: CASSQQGTEAFF; cdr3_nt: TGTGCCAGCAGCCAGCAGGGCACTGAAGCTTTCTTT
v_call: TRBV11-3; j_call: TRBJ2-1; clone_size: NA; d_call: TRBD1; cdr3_aa: CASSYGSGTGGEGSYNEQFF; cdr3_nt: TGTGCCAGCAGCTATGGCTCCGGGACAGGGGGCGAAGGGTCCTACAATGAGCAGTTCTTC
v_call: TRBV2; j_call: TRBJ1-2; clone_size: NA; d_call: NA; cdr3_aa: CASSVSDYGYTF; cdr3_nt: TGTGCCAGCAGTGTGTCCGACTATGGCTACACCTTC
v_call: TRBV4-1; j_call: TRBJ1-1; clone_size: NA; d_call: TRBD1; cdr3_aa: CASSQRTLIQGVGMNTEAFF; cdr3_nt: TGCGCCAGCAGCCAAAGGACTCTTATACAGGGGGTAGGGATGAACACTGAAGCTTTCTTT
v_call: TRBV3-1/TRBV3-2; j_call: TRBJ2-4; clone_size: NA; d_call: TRBD2; cdr3_aa: CASSPSPGTSGAGYQYF; cdr3_nt: TGTGCCAGCAGCCCGTCTCCCGGGACTAGCGGGGCCGGGTATCAGTACTTC
v_call: TRBV4-1; j_call: TRBJ2-3; clone_size: NA; d_call: NA; cdr3_aa: CASSQDIGGSPDTQYF; cdr3_nt: TGCGCCAGCAGCCAAGATATTGGCGGGTCGCCAGATACGCAGTATTTT
v_call: TRBV7-8; j_call: TRBJ1-1; clone_size: NA; d_call: NA; cdr3_aa: CASSLVEGPGTEAFF; cdr3_nt: TGTGCCAGCAGCTTAGTGGAGGGGCCGGGGACTGAAGCTTTCTTT
v_call: TRBV4-1; j_call: TRBJ2-5; clone_size: NA; d_call: TRBD2; cdr3_aa: CASSQASGGGETQYF; cdr3_nt: TGCGCCAGCAGCCAAGCAAGCGGGGGTGGGGAGACCCAGTACTTC
v_call: TRBV7-3; j_call: TRBJ2-2; clone_size: NA; d_call: TRBD2; cdr3_aa: CASSFRPGGGNTGELFF; cdr3_nt: TGTGCCAGCAGCTTCCGGCCGGGGGGTGGAAACACCGGGGAGCTGTTTTTT
v_call: TRBV5-1; j_call: TRBJ1-1; clone_size: few; d_call: NA; cdr3_aa: CASRIDMNTEAFF; cdr3_nt: TGCGCCAGCAGGATTGACATGAACACTGAAGCTTTCTTT
v_call: TRBV5-1; j_call: TRBJ1-1; clone_size: NA; d_call: TRBD1; cdr3_aa: CASSSHDRGNTEAFF; cdr3_nt: TGCGCCAGCAGCTCCCATGACAGGGGAAACACTGAAGCTTTCTTT
v_call: TRBV5-6; j_call: TRBJ1-2; clone_size: NA; d_call: NA; cdr3_aa: CASSLREYGYTF; cdr3_nt: TGTGCCAGCAGCTTGCGCGAATATGGCTACACCTTC
v_call: TRBV5-1; j_call: TRBJ1-4; clone_size: NA; d_call: NA; cdr3_aa: CASSLLPPEGEGEKLFF; cdr3_nt: TGCGCCAGCAGCTTGCTACCCCCAGAAGGGGAAGGTGAAAAACTGTTTTTT
v_call: TRBV9; j_call: TRBJ1-3; clone_size: NA; d_call: NA; cdr3_aa: CASSVSRVSSGNTIYF; cdr3_nt: TGTGCCAGCAGCGTTTCCCGGGTTTCCTCTGGAAACACCATATATTTT
v_call: TRBV24-1; j_call: TRBJ1-5; clone_size: NA; d_call: NA; cdr3_aa: CVQTDFNQPQHF; cdr3_nt: TGTGTCCAGACAGATTTCAATCAGCCCCAGCATTTT
v_call: TRBV7-9; j_call: TRBJ1-6; clone_size: once; d_call: NA; cdr3_aa: CASKLNREDSPLHF; cdr3_nt: TGTGCCAGCAAACTGAACAGGGAAGATTCACCCCTCCACTTT
v_call: TRBV5-6; j_call: TRBJ2-2; clone_size: NA; d_call: NA; cdr3_aa: CASSLSSTGFTGELFF; cdr3_nt: TGTGCCAGCAGCTTAAGTTCGACGGGGTTCACCGGGGAGCTGTTTTTT
v_call: TRBV5-8; j_call: TRBJ1-3; clone_size: few; d_call: NA; cdr3_aa: CASSPDRFSGNTIYF; cdr3_nt: TGTGCCAGCAGCCCGGACAGATTCTCTGGAAACACCATATATTTT
v_call: TRBV28; j_call: TRBJ1-2; clone_size: NA; d_call: TRBD1; cdr3_aa: CASSIGQGAGYTF; cdr3_nt: TGTGCCAGCAGCATCGGACAGGGGGCGGGCTACACCTTC
v_call: TRBV7-3; j_call: TRBJ1-1; clone_size: NA; d_call: TRBD1; cdr3_aa: CASSVTGGTEAFF; cdr3_nt: TGTGCCAGCAGCGTAACAGGGGGCACTGAAGCTTTCTTT
v_call: TRBV14; j_call: TRBJ1-2; clone_size: NA; d_call: TRBD1; cdr3_aa: CASSQVTGDPSRGGYTF; cdr3_nt: TGTGCCAGCAGCCAGGTGACAGGGGACCCCTCGAGAGGTGGCTACACCTTC
v_call: TRBV9; j_call: TRBJ2-1; clone_size: few; d_call: TRBD1; cdr3_aa: CASSADQGANEQFF; cdr3_nt: TGTGCCAGCAGCGCGGACCAGGGGGCAAATGAGCAGTTCTTC
v_call: TRBV7-2; j_call: TRBJ1-1; clone_size: few; d_call: TRBD1; cdr3_aa: CASSTVQGATAFF; cdr3_nt: TGTGCCAGCAGCACCGTACAGGGGGCGACGGCTTTCTTT
v_call: TRBV20-1; j_call: TRBJ1-6; clone_size: NA; d_call: NA; cdr3_aa: CSASPLQGRDSPLHF; cdr3_nt: TGCAGTGCTAGTCCCTTACAGGGTAGGGATTCACCCCTCCACTTT
v_call: TRBV10-3; j_call: TRBJ2-5; clone_size: NA; d_call: TRBD2; cdr3_aa: CAISESRAGGLETQYF; cdr3_nt: TGTGCCATCAGTGAGTCGAGAGCGGGGGGGCTCGAGACCCAGTACTTC
v_call: TRBV7-9; j_call: TRBJ1-2; clone_size: NA; d_call: NA; cdr3_aa: CASSHYSDSLYGYTF; cdr3_nt: TGTGCCAGCAGCCATTACAGCGACAGCCTATATGGCTACACCTTC
v_call: TRBV5-8; j_call: TRBJ1-5; clone_size: NA; d_call: NA; cdr3_aa: CASSLEGGATGNQPQHF; cdr3_nt: TGTGCCAGCAGCTTGGAGGGGGGGGCGACTGGCAATCAGCCCCAGCATTTT
v_call: TRBV5-4; j_call: TRBJ2-7; clone_size: NA; d_call: NA; cdr3_aa: CASSLGDSAYEQYF; cdr3_nt: TGTGCCAGCAGCTTGGGTGACAGCGCCTACGAGCAGTACTTC
v_call: TRBV15; j_call: TRBJ1-1; clone_size: NA; d_call: TRBD1; cdr3_aa: CATSRDLGWTGNWATEAFF; cdr3_nt: TGTGCCACCAGCAGAGATCTCGGCTGGACAGGGAATTGGGCCACTGAAGCTTTCTTT
v_call: TRBV12-3/TRBV12-4; j_call: TRBJ2-3; clone_size: few; d_call: NA; cdr3_aa: CASTPGVDTQYF; cdr3_nt: TGTGCCAGCACCCCGGGGGTAGATACGCAGTATTTT
v_call: TRBV7-2; j_call: TRBJ2-2; clone_size: NA; d_call: TRBD2; cdr3_aa: CASSPRTSGTGELFF; cdr3_nt: TGTGCCAGCAGCCCCCGGACTAGCGGCACCGGGGAGCTGTTTTTT